The T cell receptor (beta chain) described here comes from a study of blood T cell repertoires in COVID-19 (dated by TCRdb to 2018 to 2021). General notes on the study: The collaborator samples originated in the United States, Italy and Spain and spanned the acute and convalescent phases of COVID-19. Deeply sampled blood TCRbeta repertoires from subjects exposed to, actively infected with, or recovered from COVID-19 were included in the dataset. Where available, HLA class I and class II types were obtained from metadata supplied by the sample provider rather than from assay-based typing. Nearly every sample came with metadata listing a de-identified subject ID, COVID-19 status, age in years and sex. The material from the prospective study consisted of cDNA or gDNA derived from T cells, B-cell-depleted T cells, or PBMCs. The repertoires were released in a freely available public database meant as a resource for research on the immune response to SARS-CoV-2. Samples were obtained from the ongoing ImmuneRACE study (first 160 participants) and from approximately 1,200 subjects provided by 6 global collaborators. The investigation overall reported the following: Clinical and demographic metadata were provided uncurated, with the amount varying by source and participant.

TCRbeta CDR3 regions were amplified from genomic DNA using the immunoSEQ Assay, a bias-controlled multiplex PCR. In the original analysis: The number of nucleated cells in each sample was estimated from the amplification of reference gene primers within the assay. Sequence reads were collapsed and filtered to measure the absolute abundance of every unique TCRbeta CDR3 rearrangement. For each sample, productive Simpson clonality was calculated as the square root of Simpson's diversity index across productive rearrangements. TCRdb took this table from immuneACCESS and kept in-frame rearrangements with V and J called. Such tables lack part of the clones; where checked against another copy, unresolved V genes explain under half of the gap, and the rest is unexplained. V, J and clone size derive from that table, while D and trimming were established from the DNA sequence. The sample profile shows about 260,000 clones; roughly 86% of them were found once. The ten largest clonotypes hold over 4% of the sample.

This clone was found once. What this receptor recognizes is not known. No qualities accompany the bases; no much larger clone lies one base away. The CDR3 goes from the cysteine to the phenylalanine over 11 residues. Left in the record is the CDR3 DNA by itself, 33 bases read in frame from the first base. The germline V gene provides CDR1 MNHEY and CDR2 SVGEGT. The V end loses 5 bases and the J end loses 8 bases, and a stretch of 7 bases separates them. One collaborating source in Seattle enrolled patients during active infection and followed them longitudinally through the course of disease. The collaborating institutions used their own protocols to collect whole blood in K2EDTA tubes. For TCRbeta analysis, collaborators shipped samples in one of three forms: frozen whole blood, isolated PBMCs, or DNA extracted from either of those sample types.

The chain uses TRBV6-2 or TRBV6-3 and TRBJ2-1, with the D gene too uncertain to name. The sequence was collected from a woman aged 55 to 70 with COVID-19, enrolled during active disease. The sequenced material came from peripheral blood. In nucleotides, the sequence is TGTGCCAGCAGTGATAACTATGAGCAGTTCTTC. The translation is CASSDNYEQFF.